Listed below are T cell receptor beta chains from one sample, sequenced in a study of vaccination effects on CD4 cells after COVID-19. These receptors are not linked to any known antigen. Sequencing used immunoSEQ multiplex PCR; TCRdb keeps in-frame clones, though not all of them. The sample lists fewer than 15,000 clones, 75% occurring once. The sequenced sample was CD4+ T cells from PBMCs cultured with HCoV-NL63 spike peptides, obtained after COVID-19 vaccination. The source of these receptors is a human donor who received a COVID-19 vaccine. Each CDR3 is given with its conserved first and last residue. A D gene is named only where the DNA matches it firmly. Not every row has a clone size; where given, it reads once, few, many or a size class.

TRBJ2-1 | TRBV4-1 | NA | NA | CASSQTVVNEQFF | TGCGCCAGCAGCCAGACAGTAGTGAATGAGCAGTTCTTC
TRBJ2-7 | TRBV3-1/TRBV3-2 | NA | NA | CASSQGLVSYEQYF | TGTGCCAGCAGCCAAGGGCTAGTCTCCTACGAGCAGTACTTC
TRBJ2-2 | TRBV2 | NA | TRBD2 | CASSEASSGIEELFF | TGTGCCAGCAGTGAAGCGTCTAGCGGGATTGAGGAGCTGTTTTTT
TRBJ2-3 | TRBV11-2 | NA | NA | CASSLTRAGDTQYF | TGTGCCAGCAGCTTGACCCGAGCCGGCGATACGCAGTATTTT
TRBJ2-5 | TRBV7-2 | NA | TRBD2 | CASSLYERGGPPQETQYF | TGTGCCAGCAGCTTATACGAGCGGGGGGGCCCCCCGCAAGAGACCCAGTACTTC
TRBJ1-5 | TRBV30 | few | NA | CAWSLGGRGQPQHF | TGTGCCTGGAGCTTAGGGGGGAGGGGTCAGCCCCAGCATTTT
TRBJ1-5 | TRBV6-1 | NA | NA | CASSEPPDRTTPQHF | TGTGCCAGCAGTGAACCACCGGATCGGACTACACCCCAGCATTTT
TRBJ1-1 | TRBV6-2/TRBV6-3 | few | TRBD1 | CASSSHRGPATEAFF | TGTGCCAGCAGTAGCCACAGGGGCCCCGCCACTGAAGCTTTCTTT
TRBJ2-3 | TRBV7-9 | NA | TRBD1 | CASSLLVTGSTDTQYF | TGTGCCAGCAGCTTACTTGTGACAGGGAGCACAGATACGCAGTATTTT
TRBJ2-5 | TRBV9 | NA | TRBD2 | CASSVGTTQETQYF | TGTGCCAGCAGCGTTGGGACTACCCAAGAGACCCAGTACTTC
TRBJ2-5 | TRBV6-2/TRBV6-3 | NA | TRBD1 | CASSYVRGKETQYF | TGTGCCAGCAGTTATGTCAGGGGGAAGGAGACCCAGTACTTC
TRBJ1-2 | TRBV28 | NA | NA | CASSNSIPGRRGYTF | TGTGCCAGCAGCAATTCTATACCGGGGCGTAGAGGCTACACCTTC
TRBJ1-5 | TRBV6-1 | NA | TRBD1 | CASSEAGQGAIYSNQPQHF | TGTGCCAGCAGTGAAGCGGGACAGGGGGCGATTTATAGCAATCAGCCCCAGCATTTT
TRBJ2-1 | TRBV3-1/TRBV3-2 | NA | NA | CASSPDLTDNEQFF | TGTGCCAGCAGCCCTGACTTGACTGACAATGAGCAGTTCTTC
TRBJ2-7 | TRBV19 | NA | NA | CASSGGTGSYEQYF | TGTGCCAGTAGTGGGGGTACAGGATCCTACGAGCAGTACTTC
TRBJ1-2 | TRBV6-1 | few | TRBD1 | CASSEQTGGGYTF | TGTGCCAGCAGTGAACAAACAGGGGGCGGCTACACCTTC
TRBJ1-5 | TRBV21-1 | NA | NA | CASSTKDSSRGQPQHF | TGTGCCAGCAGCACTAAAGACAGTTCACGGGGCCAGCCCCAGCATTTT
TRBJ1-2 | TRBV21-1 | NA | NA | CASSKRVAGDLALRGYTF | TGTGCCAGCAGCAAGAGGGTGGCAGGGGATTTGGCTCTGAGAGGCTACACCTTC
TRBJ2-2 | TRBV3-1/TRBV3-2 | NA | NA | CASSSGTTAGELFF | TGTGCCAGCAGCTCCGGGACAACGGCCGGGGAGCTGTTTTTT
TRBJ1-5 | TRBV28 | NA | NA | CASSPDSVLSNQPQHF | TGTGCCAGCAGTCCGGACAGCGTCTTGAGCAATCAGCCCCAGCATTTT
TRBJ2-3 | TRBV12-5 | NA | TRBD2 | CASGPGLAGGTDTQYF | TGTGCTAGTGGCCCGGGACTAGCGGGAGGCACAGATACGCAGTATTTT
TRBJ2-6 | TRBV7-2 | NA | NA | CARGGLYSGANVLTF | TGTGCCAGAGGAGGACTCTACTCTGGGGCCAACGTCCTGACTTTC
TRBJ1-2 | TRBV5-4 | NA | NA | CASSGSASRPGGGYTF | TGTGCCAGCAGCGGGAGTGCGTCGAGACCGGGGGGAGGCTACACCTTC
TRBJ1-5 | TRBV2 | few | NA | CASSEGAPNQPQHF | TGTGCCAGCAGTGAGGGAGCTCCCAATCAGCCCCAGCATTTT
TRBJ1-2 | TRBV3-1/TRBV3-2 | NA | NA | CASSQDRGGALDGYTF | TGTGCCAGCAGCCAAGATCGCGGGGGCGCTTTGGATGGCTACACCTTC
TRBJ1-3 | TRBV7-8 | NA | NA | CASSLGSLGNTIYF | TGTGCCAGCAGCTTAGGGTCGCTGGGAAACACCATATATTTT
TRBJ1-1 | TRBV5-5 | NA | NA | CASSLEGGEAFF | TGTGCCAGCAGCTTGGAGGGTGGAGAAGCTTTCTTT
TRBJ2-5 | TRBV7-9 | NA | TRBD1 | CASSLARGTEKQETQYF | TGTGCCAGCAGCTTAGCCCGAGGGACAGAAAAACAAGAGACCCAGTACTTC
TRBJ2-1 | TRBV24-1 | NA | NA | CATSDVRYRAHEQFF | TGTGCCACCAGTGATGTACGATACAGGGCCCATGAGCAGTTCTTC
TRBJ2-5 | TRBV19 | NA | TRBD2 | CASSINPPSGATQYF | TGTGCCAGTAGTATAAATCCCCCTAGCGGGGCGACCCAGTACTTC
TRBJ1-2 | TRBV6-5 | NA | NA | CASSQNYQNKDTF | TGTGCCAGCAGTCAGAACTACCAGAATAAGGACACCTTC
TRBJ2-5 | TRBV5-4 | NA | NA | CASTLGGPQETQYF | TGTGCCAGCACCCTCGGCGGGCCACAAGAGACCCAGTACTTC
TRBJ1-2 | TRBV19 | NA | NA | CASSLKTARANYGYTF | TGTGCCAGTAGTTTAAAGACGGCTCGTGCTAACTATGGCTACACCTTC
TRBJ1-6 | TRBV4-3 | NA | NA | CASSQDLTGRNSPLHF | TGCGCCAGCAGCCAAGATTTGACAGGACGAAATTCACCCCTCCACTTT
TRBJ1-1 | TRBV19 | NA | NA | CASSIRTSMNTEAFF | TGTGCCAGTAGTATCAGGACATCTATGAACACTGAAGCTTTCTTT
TRBJ1-1 | TRBV11-2 | NA | NA | CASSLGSGGYTEAFF | TGTGCCAGCAGCTTAGGGAGTGGGGGGTACACTGAAGCTTTCTTT
TRBJ2-1 | TRBV5-1 | NA | NA | CASSLEAGRGDFYNEQFF | TGCGCCAGCAGCTTGGAGGCGGGGCGGGGCGATTTCTACAATGAGCAGTTCTTC
TRBJ2-7 | TRBV2 | NA | NA | CASGGLITGRYEQYF | TGTGCCAGCGGGGGATTAATAACAGGACGCTACGAGCAGTACTTC
TRBJ1-5 | TRBV6-5 | few | NA | CASRISGNQPQHF | TGTGCCAGCAGGATTAGCGGCAATCAGCCCCAGCATTTT
TRBJ1-2 | TRBV14 | large | NA | CASSQQDRLGYTF | TGTGCCAGCAGCCAACAAGACAGATTAGGCTACACCTTC
TRBJ1-3 | TRBV28 | NA | NA | CASSLEGSGNTIYF | TGTGCCAGCAGTTTGGAGGGCTCTGGAAACACCATATATTTT
TRBJ1-2 | TRBV5-4 | NA | TRBD1 | CASSPTGQAGGYTF | TGTGCCAGCAGCCCTACGGGACAGGCTGGGGGCTACACCTTC
TRBJ1-2 | TRBV28 | NA | NA | CASYLNGYTF | TGTGCCAGCTATCTAAATGGCTACACCTTC